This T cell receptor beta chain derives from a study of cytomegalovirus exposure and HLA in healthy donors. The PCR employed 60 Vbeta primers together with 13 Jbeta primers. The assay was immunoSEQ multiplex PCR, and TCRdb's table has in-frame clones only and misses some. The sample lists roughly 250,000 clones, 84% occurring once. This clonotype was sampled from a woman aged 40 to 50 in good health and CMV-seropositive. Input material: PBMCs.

As DNA, the CDR3 is TGTGCCAGCAGTTTGACAGGGCAGTATCAGCCCCAGCATTTT. Protein: CASSLTGQYQPQHF. The V call is TRBV28, the J call TRBJ1-5; 7 bases fit TRBD1. The CDR3 loop spans 14 amino acids. V was clipped by 3 bases and J by 5 bases; unmatched bases: 4. Germline V CDR1 and CDR2: MDHEN, SYDVKM. The whole variable domain, filled in from reference TRBV28 and TRBJ1-5, reads DVKVTQSSRYLVKRTGEKVFLECVQDMDHENMFWYRQDPGLGLRLIYFSYDVKMKEKGDIPEGYSVSREKKERFSLILESASTNQTSMYLCASSLTGQYQPQHFGDGTRLSIL.